The sequence of this TCR beta chain was determined in a study of T cell repertoires in aging, cancer and after chemotherapy. The study, taken as a whole, reports: Untreated cancer patients had significantly lower blood TCR diversity than age-matched healthy donors. In cancer patients, declining TCR diversity with age involved lost richness and lost evenness. In each cancer cohort, median generation probability increased across chemotherapy, suggesting thymic output rebounded.

Amplification of TCR beta used genomic DNA extracted from peripheral blood. This clonotype occurred a few times. Antigen unknown. The ends lost 5 bases at V and 5 bases at J; junction bases unmatched: 12. This CDR3 has 19 amino acids. The germline gives CDR1 MNHEY, CDR2 SVGAGI. Rearranged V-D-J TRB sequences were amplified with a mixed TRB-A/B primer pool. TCRdb processed the multiplex PCR reads anew with MiXCR; each CDR3 protein has one entry. Of 10,000 to 15,000 distinct CDR3 sequences listed, less than 40% are singletons. The rearrangement links TRBV6-5 to TRBJ2-1, with 16 bases lining up with TRBD2. Sequencing input: blood. The sequence derives from a human donor in good health. The donor label of this sample is uncertain. The DNA of the CDR3 is TGTGCCAGCAGTCGCCGGGGGACTAGCGGGGGGGCCGGGCACAATGAGCAGTTCTTC. Translated, it gives CASSRRGTSGGAGHNEQFF.